The rows below give T cell receptor beta chains drawn from one sample of a study of CD8+ T cells in alopecia areata. Clones were read by immunoSEQ multiplex PCR, and TCRdb kept only the in-frame ones, dropping some. The sample contains 150,000 to 200,000 clones, about 70% of which appear only once. Specimen: CD8+ T cells sorted from blood, collected at week 0. The origin of the receptors is a human donor with alopecia areata. Each CDR3 is given with its conserved first and last residue. Fields, in order: V gene, J gene, clone size, CDR3 protein. A clone size is listed for some rows: how often the clone was seen (once, few, many), or a class if it is expanded.

v_gene: TRBV19; j_gene: TRBJ1-5; abundance: NA; CDR3aa: CATAGGYSNQPQHF
v_gene: TRBV7-7; j_gene: TRBJ2-5; abundance: NA; CDR3aa: CASSSTRGTQETQYF
v_gene: TRBV18; j_gene: TRBJ2-2; abundance: NA; CDR3aa: CASSLRSGGNTGELFF
v_gene: TRBV30; j_gene: TRBJ1-5; abundance: NA; CDR3aa: CAWSPGGINQPQHF
v_gene: TRBV29-1; j_gene: TRBJ2-7; abundance: NA; CDR3aa: CSVEDSSYEQYF
v_gene: TRBV5-1; j_gene: TRBJ1-3; abundance: NA; CDR3aa: CASSGGGSGNTIYF
v_gene: TRBV6-5; j_gene: TRBJ2-1; abundance: NA; CDR3aa: CASSYAASEYNEQFF
v_gene: TRBV29-1; j_gene: TRBJ2-7; abundance: NA; CDR3aa: CSVVDGSSYEQYF
v_gene: TRBV5-1; j_gene: TRBJ1-3; abundance: NA; CDR3aa: CASSLDANTIYF
v_gene: TRBV5-6; j_gene: TRBJ2-3; abundance: NA; CDR3aa: CASSLGSTDTQYF
v_gene: TRBV6-6; j_gene: TRBJ2-5; abundance: NA; CDR3aa: CASTPTSGGQETQYF
v_gene: TRBV29-1; j_gene: TRBJ1-2; abundance: NA; CDR3aa: CSVGSTNTNYGYTF
v_gene: TRBV29-1; j_gene: TRBJ2-1; abundance: NA; CDR3aa: CSVEGQTTYNEQFF
v_gene: TRBV30; j_gene: TRBJ2-7; abundance: NA; CDR3aa: CAWSVEVGQGAYEQYF
v_gene: TRBV15; j_gene: TRBJ1-2; abundance: NA; CDR3aa: CATSRDLVKGSNYGYTF
v_gene: TRBV13; j_gene: TRBJ2-2; abundance: NA; CDR3aa: CASSLENTGELFF
v_gene: TRBV7-9; j_gene: TRBJ1-2; abundance: few; CDR3aa: CASSSPDKSTYGYTF
v_gene: TRBV29-1; j_gene: TRBJ1-2; abundance: NA; CDR3aa: CSVGKQGPYTF
v_gene: TRBV6-5; j_gene: TRBJ1-1; abundance: NA; CDR3aa: CASSQYRDTEAFF
v_gene: TRBV10-3; j_gene: TRBJ2-3; abundance: NA; CDR3aa: CAISESPSYGLTVDTQYF
v_gene: TRBV29-1; j_gene: TRBJ2-7; abundance: NA; CDR3aa: CSVEEATTYEQYF
v_gene: TRBV29-1; j_gene: TRBJ2-2; abundance: NA; CDR3aa: CSVDVAGLISGELFF